This TCR beta chain came from a study of cytomegalovirus exposure and HLA in healthy donors. Turning to this clone: No antigen is known for it.

The germline CDR1 and CDR2 sequences are MNHEY and SMNVEV (reference sequence). V dropped 3 bases and J dropped 10 bases, with 12 bases sitting between them. This CDR3 is built from 12 residues. In the PCR, 60 Vbeta and 13 Jbeta primers were used. Some clones are missing from TCRdb's copy, which holds only in-frame ones; the method was immunoSEQ multiplex PCR. Of roughly 240,000 clones in the sample, roughly 84% are singletons; the top ten hold roughly 0.22%. Study-level results: The majority of TCR sequences were rare, yet some public TCRs appeared in many donors. Testing in vitro showed a few CMV-associated chains specific for CMV antigens. Excluded: some indistinguishable V segments such as TRBV6-2 and TRBV6-3.

This receptor was obtained from a girl aged 2-10 years in good health and CMV-seronegative. This sequence joins TRBV27 and TRBJ1-1, with D tentatively TRBD1 (5 bases). The material sequenced was PBMCs. The CDR3 bases are TGTGCCAGCAGTTTTTGGCAGGGAGGAGCTTTCTTT. Its translation: CASSFWQGGAFF.